This entry concerns a single T cell receptor (beta chain). Its cognate antigen is unknown. The sample is drawn from a study of shared clonotypes between healthy human individuals. Study information: Sampling drew on donors who were two women and three men aged 18 to 49.

In the naive CD8 group, cells lacked CD45RO and were positively selected for CCR7, so terminally differentiated effector memory CD45RA+ cells were left out. Overall study results and limits: Among non-shared clonotypes, generation probabilities were lower than among those shared by all four donors.

Germline CDR1 SGHVS, CDR2 FQNEAQ. Trimming removed 2 bases from V and 2 bases from J, with 19 bases in between. CDR3 length: 17 residues. It was around 190 ng DNA, 31,000 or so T cell genomes, that sorted-subset replicate PCRs used. Sequenced by immunoSEQ multiplex PCR; TCRdb stores in-frame clones only, minus some. The sample has fewer than 1 million clones, 95% to 97% seen once. V usage is TRBV7-8 and J usage is TRBJ2-7; D perhaps matches TRBD1 (5 bases). The receptor comes from a man aged 30 to 39 in good health. The sequencing sample was made of naive CD8+ T cells sorted from blood. Here the CDR3 reads CASSLRPPWQGAYEQYF. In DNA, the CDR3 is TGTGCCAGCAGCTTACGACCACCATGGCAGGGCGCCTACGAGCAGTACTTC.